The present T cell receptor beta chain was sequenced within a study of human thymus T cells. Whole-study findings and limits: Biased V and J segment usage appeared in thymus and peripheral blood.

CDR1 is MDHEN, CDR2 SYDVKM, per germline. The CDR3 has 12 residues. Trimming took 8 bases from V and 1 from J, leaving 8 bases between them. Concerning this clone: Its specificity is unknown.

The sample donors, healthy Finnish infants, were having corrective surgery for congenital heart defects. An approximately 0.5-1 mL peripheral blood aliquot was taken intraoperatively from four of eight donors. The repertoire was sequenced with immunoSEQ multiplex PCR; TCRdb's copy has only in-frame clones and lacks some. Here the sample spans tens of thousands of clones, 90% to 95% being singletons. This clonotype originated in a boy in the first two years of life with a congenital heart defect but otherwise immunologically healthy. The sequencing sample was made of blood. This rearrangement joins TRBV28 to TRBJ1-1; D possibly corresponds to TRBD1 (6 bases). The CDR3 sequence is CASGGQNTEAFF. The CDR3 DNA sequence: TGTGCCAGCGGGGGACAGAACACTGAAGCTTTCTTT.